Presented here are 23 T cell receptor beta chains from one specimen sequenced in a study of T-cell memory formation after mild COVID-19. TCRdb called the 5' RACE reads again in MiXCR, with one record for every CDR3 protein. The table shows roughly 240,000 distinct CDR3 sequences, with around 15% occurring only once. The sample was PBMCs or a T cell subset sorted from them (not recorded which). These receptors came from a man aged 18 to 35 who had mild COVID-19 (a few samples of this study predate the infection). Cell type and time point are not known.

This clonotype was seen ten or more times. The chain employs TRBV2 and TRBJ2-1; D may be TRBD2 (6 bases). The CDR3 contains 15 residues. Trimming left V 3 bases short and J 4 bases short, with 13 bases between. Germline V gene data show CDR1 as SNHLY and CDR2 as FYNNEI. The CDR3 bases are TGTGCCAGCAGTGAGTTAACTAGCCCGTACAATGAGCAGTTCTTC. It codes for CASSELTSPYNEQFF.

At least ten counts were recorded for this clonotype. The V gene is TRBV7-2, the J gene TRBJ1-6; a weak D match, TRBD1 (6 bases). V lost 8 bases, J lost 2 bases, and 16 bases lay in between. This CDR3 has 16 amino acids. Germline lookup yields CDR1 SGHTA and CDR2 FQGNSA. As DNA, the CDR3 is TGTGCCAGCCGCATGGCCGGGACAACCTATAATTCACCCCTCCACTTT. Residues: CASRMAGTTYNSPLHF.

This clonotype was seen a few times. The rearrangement joins TRBV20-1 to TRBJ1-2; no clear D. CDR1 and CDR2 from the germline V gene are DFQATT and SNEGSKA (reference sequence). The V end was cut by 7 bases, the J end by 2 bases, with 14 bases between. CDR3 length: 13 amino acids. The CDR3 coding sequence is TGCAGTGTTACCAGGACGGAGAACTATGGCTACACCTTC. Translating it yields CSVTRTENYGYTF.

A few counts support this clonotype. The chain combines TRBV5-1 with TRBJ2-6; D ambiguous. The CDR3 contains 13 residues. The V gene's germline CDR1 is SGHRS and CDR2 YFSETQ. Trimming took 3 bases from V and 9 from J, leaving 10 bases between them. The CDR3: CASSSAVDNVLTF. The CDR3 DNA reads as TGCGCCAGCAGCTCCGCTGTGGACAACGTCCTGACTTTC.

This clonotype was picked up a small number of times. The chain recombines TRBV4-3 with TRBJ2-7, with 8 bases identical to TRBD2. J gave up 7 bases and V 1 base, and 15 bases lay outside the gene matches. The CDR3 loop spans 17 amino acids. The germline V gene encodes CDR1 LGHNA and CDR2 YSLEER. The CDR3 spells CASSQGLLVAGNWEQYF. The CDR3 DNA sequence: TGCGCCAGCAGCCAAGGGTTGTTGGTAGCGGGGAATTGGGAGCAGTACTTC.

This clonotype was counted only a few times. This chain links TRBV5-6 with TRBJ2-3, with D perhaps matching TRBD1 or TRBD2 (5 bases each). This CDR3 is 15 amino acids long. V dropped 0 bases and J dropped 6 bases, with 14 bases sitting between them. Germline CDR1 is SGHDT and CDR2 is YYEEEE. CDR3: CASSLGGTPLDTQYF. The CDR3 DNA is TGTGCCAGCAGCTTGGGAGGGACCCCCTTGGATACGCAGTATTTT. The complete variable domain, with remaining parts taken from reference TRBV5-6 and TRBJ2-3, reads DAGVTQSPTHLIKTRGQQVTLRCSPKSGHDTVSWYQQALGQGPQFIFQYYEEEERQRGNFPDRFSGHQFPNYSSELNVNALLLGDSALYLCASSLGGTPLDTQYFGPGTRLTVL.

The genes are TRBV15 and TRBJ2-7, with D unresolved. V dropped 0 bases and J dropped 1 base, with 10 bases sitting between them. The CDR3 totals 15 residues. CDR1 and CDR2 from the germline V gene are LNHNV and YYDKDF (reference sequence). The CDR3 protein is CATSREHGASYEQYV. The CDR3 DNA reads TGTGCCACCAGCAGAGAGCACGGCGCATCCTACGAGCAGTACGTC.

In regard to this clonotype: At one end the junction does not follow the germline gene, possibly because of a read error. V gene TRBV7-7 combines with J gene TRBJ1-4; D is perhaps TRBD1 (6 bases). The CDR3 runs 13 residues. Germline lookup yields CDR1 SSHAT and CDR2 FNYEAQ (reference sequence). CDR3 loop: CASSRDIREKLFF. The CDR3 DNA is TGTGCTAGCAGCAGGGACATTCGCGAAAAACTGTTTTTT.

The chain couples TRBV5-1 to TRBJ1-4; 8 bases are shared with TRBD1. Trimming at V came to 3 bases and at J to 4 bases, leaving 5 bases not matched to a gene. CDR1 and CDR2 from the germline V gene are SGHRS and YFSETQ. The length of the CDR3 is 15 residues. As DNA, the CDR3 is TGCGCCAGCAGCTATGGACAGGGCCTTAATGAAAAACTGTTTTTT. Translation gives CASSYGQGLNEKLFF. Drawing the rest from reference TRBV5-1 and TRBJ1-4, the complete variable domain is KAGVTQTPRYLIKTRGQQVTLSCSPISGHRSVSWYQQTPGQGLQFLFEYFSETQRNKGNFPGRFSGRQFSNSRSEMNVSTLELGDSALYLCASSYGQGLNEKLFFGSGTQLSVL.

In this sample, this clonotype turned up a few times. The V gene is TRBV6-2 or TRBV6-3, the J gene TRBJ1-4; D may be TRBD1 (6 bases). The CDR3 runs to 14 residues. Germline V CDR1 and CDR2: MNHEY, SVGEGT. Trimming left V 6 bases short and J 8 bases short, with 16 bases between. Here the CDR3 DNA reads TGTGCCAGCAGCCCCCACGGGGGGGCGGAAAAACTGTTTTTT. Its protein is CASSPHGGAEKLFF.

This clonotype appeared many times. The V call is TRBV27, the J call TRBJ2-5; 8 positions agree with TRBD2. V lost 5 bases and J lost 4; bases outside the gene matches: 12. Looked up from germline, CDR1 is MNHEY and CDR2 is SMNVEV (reference sequence). This CDR3 region has 16 residues. The CDR3 loop reads CASSPGAGGNGETQYF. The DNA of the CDR3 is TGTGCCAGCAGTCCGGGGGCGGGGGGAAACGGAGAGACCCAGTACTTC.

The chain employs TRBV6-2 or TRBV6-3 and TRBJ2-7, with D uncertain. Germline CDR1 is MNHEY and CDR2 is SVGEGT. Trimming took off 2 bases at V and 0 bases at J, with 5 bases between the two ends. CDR3 size: 13 residues. Written as DNA, the CDR3 is TGTGCCAGCAGTTACCGGAGCTCCTACGAGCAGTACGTC. This codes for CASSYRSSYEQYV.

This rearrangement joins TRBV6-5 to TRBJ2-7, with 11 bases that match TRBD1. Germline loops: CDR1 MNHEY, CDR2 SVGAGI. Trimming at V came to 4 bases and at J to 2 bases, leaving 16 bases not matched to a gene. This CDR3 spans 19 amino acids. CDR3 DNA: TGTGCCAGCAGTTCTCCCCGCGGACAGGGGGCAAGTGTCGCCTACGAGCAGTACTTC. Its translation: CASSSPRGQGASVAYEQYF.

This clonotype has a count of ten or more. This chain uses TRBV12-3 or TRBV12-4 with TRBJ1-4; D remains unclear. V lost 5 bases and J 7 bases, leaving 14 bases between the germline ends. The CDR3 covers 14 residues. The CDR3 sequence is CASSRTRTGEKLFF. The CDR3 nucleotides are TGTGCCAGCAGTCGGACTCGAACGGGTGAAAAACTGTTTTTT.

The chain employs TRBV11-3 and TRBJ2-1, with D tentatively TRBD2 (6 bases). V lost 5 bases and J lost 7, with 15 bases in between. The CDR3 length is 14 residues. Per the germline V gene, CDR1 is SGHNT and CDR2 is YENEEA. The CDR3: CASSPGGLNNEQFF. Written as DNA, the CDR3 is TGTGCCAGCAGCCCCGGAGGGTTGAATAATGAGCAGTTCTTC. The full variable domain, completed using reference TRBV11-3 and TRBJ2-1, is EAGVVQSPRYKIIEKKQPVAFWCNPISGHNTLYWYLQNLGQGPELLIRYENEEAVDDSQLPKDRFSAERLKGVDSTLKIQPAELGDSAVYLCASSPGGLNNEQFFGPGTRLTVL.

V and J are TRBV29-1 and TRBJ1-2, with D possibly matching TRBD1 (5 bases). The CDR3 sequence is 13 residues long. V lost 7 bases and J lost 7, with 19 bases in between. Germline-derived CDR1 and CDR2 are SQVTM and ANQGSEA. CDR3 residues: CSAKMQGPFGYTF. CDR3 nucleotides: TGCAGCGCTAAGATGCAGGGCCCCTTTGGCTACACCTTC.

In this sample, this clonotype turned up a few times. The rearrangement joins TRBV9 to TRBJ2-1, with a possible D match to TRBD2 (5 bases). The CDR3 totals 12 residues. V gave up 0 bases and J gave up 9 bases, with 7 bases separating them. Germline V CDR1 and CDR2: SGDLS, YYNGEE. CDR3 protein: CASSVAEGEQFF. The CDR3 DNA reads TGTGCCAGCAGCGTAGCAGAGGGTGAGCAGTTCTTC.

The table lists this clonotype with many counts. The V gene is TRBV5-1, the J gene TRBJ1-1; possible D gene TRBD1, 5 bases. Germline loops: CDR1 SGHRS, CDR2 YFSETQ. The CDR3 is 15 amino acids. The V gene lost 3 bases and the J gene lost 3 bases, with 15 bases spanning the gap. CDR3 region: CASSSGPPRDTEAFF. The CDR3, as DNA: TGCGCCAGCAGCTCGGGACCCCCACGGGACACTGAAGCTTTCTTT.

This clonotype has more than one count but fewer than ten. CDR3 sequence: CASTPDRGDEQFF. In nucleotides, the CDR3 is TGTGCCAGCACTCCGGACAGGGGAGATGAGCAGTTCTTC. The chain uses TRBV2 and TRBJ2-1; TRBD1 matches 9 bases. Germline V gene sequence: CDR1 SNHLY, CDR2 FYNNEI. This CDR3 is built from 13 residues. V lost 7 bases to trimming and J lost 8 bases; unmatched junction nucleotides: 6.

The rearrangement links TRBV7-2 to TRBJ2-5; D is possibly TRBD2 (5 bases). The CDR3 length is 17 residues. V was shortened by 0 bases and J by 5 bases, with 19 bases between the two germline ends. Germline V gene data show CDR1 as SGHTA and CDR2 as FQGNSA. The CDR3 reads CASSLAPFRLRRETQYF. CDR3 bases: TGTGCCAGCAGCTTAGCGCCCTTCCGACTAAGAAGGGAGACCCAGTACTTC.

The count of this clonotype is one. Germline is not matched at one junction end, which may reflect a read error. V and J are TRBV12-3 or TRBV12-4 and TRBJ1-5, with no clear D. This CDR3 spans 13 amino acids. CDR3 region: CASKRNSNKPQHF. DNA for the CDR3: TGTGCCAGCAAGAGAAATAGCAATAAGCCCCAGCATTTT.

This clonotype came up a few times. The chain couples TRBV7-2 to TRBJ2-3, with 9 bases lining up with TRBD1. Germline V gene sequence: CDR1 SGHTA, CDR2 FQGNSA. The CDR3 runs to 14 residues. With 4 bases clipped from V and 4 bases from J, the junction kept 3 bases outside the gene matches. In DNA, the CDR3 is TGTGCCAGCAGCTGGGGACAGGGACCAGATACGCAGTATTTT. Amino acids: CASSWGQGPDTQYF.

As regards this clonotype: A read error may produce the germline difference seen at one junction end. This chain uses TRBV7-9 with TRBJ2-5; perhaps D is TRBD1 or TRBD2 (6 bases each). Per the germline V gene, CDR1 is SEHNR and CDR2 is FQNEAQ (reference sequence). The CDR3 is made up of 13 amino acids. DNA of the CDR3: TGTGCCGGCAGCTTAGGTCTGGGGGGCACCCAGTACTTC. It yields the protein CAGSLGLGGTQYF.